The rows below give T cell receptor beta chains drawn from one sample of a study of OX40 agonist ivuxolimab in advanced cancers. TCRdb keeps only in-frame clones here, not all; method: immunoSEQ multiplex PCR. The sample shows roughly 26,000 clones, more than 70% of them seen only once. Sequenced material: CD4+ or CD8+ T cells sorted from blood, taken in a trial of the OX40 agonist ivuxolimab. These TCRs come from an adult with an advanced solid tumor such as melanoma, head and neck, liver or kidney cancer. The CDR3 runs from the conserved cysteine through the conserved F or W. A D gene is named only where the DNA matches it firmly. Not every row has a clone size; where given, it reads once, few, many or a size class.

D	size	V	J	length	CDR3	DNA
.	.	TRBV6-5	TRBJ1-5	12	CASSYADQPQHF	TGTGCCAGCAGTTACGCGGATCAGCCCCAGCATTTT
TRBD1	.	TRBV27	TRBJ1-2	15	CASSITGTGNRGYTF	TGTGCCAGCAGTATTACCGGGACAGGGAATCGTGGCTACACCTTC
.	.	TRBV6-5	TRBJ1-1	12	CASTRGWTEAFF	TGTGCCAGCACCCGAGGATGGACTGAAGCTTTCTTT
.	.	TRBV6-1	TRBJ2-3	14	CAMPGLASTDTQYF	TGTGCCATGCCCGGGCTAGCGAGCACAGATACGCAGTATTTT
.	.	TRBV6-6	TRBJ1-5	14	CASSYPDSNQPQHF	TGTGCCAGCAGTTACCCAGATAGCAATCAGCCCCAGCATTTT
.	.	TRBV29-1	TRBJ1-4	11	CSLYLTAKLFF	TGCAGCCTTTACCTGACAGCAAAACTGTTTTTT
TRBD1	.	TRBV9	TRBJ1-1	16	CASSVSGGAPNTEAFF	TGTGCCAGCAGCGTTTCAGGGGGCGCCCCGAACACTGAAGCTTTCTTT
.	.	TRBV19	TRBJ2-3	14	CASRNRQYTDTQYF	TGTGCCAGTAGGAATAGACAGTACACAGATACGCAGTATTTT
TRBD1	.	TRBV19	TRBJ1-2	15	CASSTYPLTGNGYTF	TGTGCCAGTAGTACTTACCCTCTGACAGGGAATGGCTACACCTTC
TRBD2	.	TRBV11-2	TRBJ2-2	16	CASSLDSGGHSGELFF	TGTGCCAGCAGCTTAGATAGCGGGGGGCATTCGGGGGAGCTGTTTTTT
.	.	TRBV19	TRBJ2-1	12	CASSITVYEQFF	TGTGCCAGTAGTATCACAGTCTATGAGCAGTTCTTC
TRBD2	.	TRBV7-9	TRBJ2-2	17	CASSLRAGGLNTGELFF	TGTGCCAGCAGCTTAAGAGCGGGGGGGCTGAACACCGGGGAGCTGTTTTTT
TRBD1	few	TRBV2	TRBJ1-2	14	CASSEEGDRDLYTF	TGTGCCAGCAGTGAAGAGGGGGACAGGGACCTTTACACCTTC
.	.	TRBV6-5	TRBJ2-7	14	CATTRPGEAYEQYF	TGTGCCACAACCCGGCCGGGAGAGGCGTACGAGCAGTACTTC
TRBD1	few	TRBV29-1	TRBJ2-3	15	CSVEGGTGITDTQYF	TGCAGCGTTGAAGGCGGGACAGGGATCACAGATACGCAGTATTTT
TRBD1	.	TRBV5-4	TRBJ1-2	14	CASSPGQGGNGYTF	TGTGCCAGCAGCCCGGGACAGGGGGGAAATGGCTACACCTTC
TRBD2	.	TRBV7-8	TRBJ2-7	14	CASSLRAGPYEQYF	TGTGCCAGCAGCTTGAGAGCGGGGCCCTACGAGCAGTACTTC
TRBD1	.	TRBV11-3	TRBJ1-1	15	CASSLTGQGGVEAFF	TGTGCCAGCAGCTTAACAGGACAGGGTGGAGTTGAAGCTTTCTTT
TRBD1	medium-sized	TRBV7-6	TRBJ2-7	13	CASSAPGQLEQYF	TGTGCCAGCAGCGCGCCGGGACAGCTCGAGCAGTACTTC
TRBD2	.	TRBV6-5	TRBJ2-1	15	CASSYLAGGPSEQFF	TGTGCCAGCAGTTACTTGGCGGGAGGGCCCAGTGAGCAGTTCTTC
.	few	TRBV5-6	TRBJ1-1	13	CASSLAGLGEAFF	TGTGCCAGCAGCTTGGCGGGTTTAGGTGAAGCTTTCTTT
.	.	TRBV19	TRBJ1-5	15	CASIWATGQNQPQHF	TGTGCCAGTATCTGGGCCACGGGGCAGAATCAGCCCCAGCATTTT
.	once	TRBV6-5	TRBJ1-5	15	CASNREGLRNQPQHF	TGTGCCAGCAACCGGGAGGGGCTACGCAATCAGCCCCAGCATTTT
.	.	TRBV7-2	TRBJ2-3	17	CASSQQTSRSFTDTQYF	TGTGCCAGCAGTCAACAAACTAGTCGGTCGTTCACAGATACGCAGTATTTT
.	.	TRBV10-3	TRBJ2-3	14	CAIATGRTTDTQYF	TGTGCCATCGCCACCGGGCGGACCACAGATACGCAGTATTTT
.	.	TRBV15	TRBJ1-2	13	CATSRDSSYGYTF	TGTGCCACCAGCAGGGACAGTAGCTATGGCTACACCTTC
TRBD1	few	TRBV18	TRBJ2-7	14	CASSPTGDSYEQYF	TGTGCCAGCTCACCGACAGGGGACAGTTACGAGCAGTACTTC
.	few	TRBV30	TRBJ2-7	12	CACGTEAYEQYF	TGTGCCTGCGGGACCGAAGCCTACGAGCAGTACTTC
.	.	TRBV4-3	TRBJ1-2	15	CASSQGADHNYGYTF	TGCGCCAGCAGCCAAGGGGCAGATCATAACTATGGCTACACCTTC
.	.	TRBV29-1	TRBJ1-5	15	CSVGWGGERNQPQHF	TGCAGCGTTGGATGGGGGGGGGAACGGAATCAGCCCCAGCATTTT
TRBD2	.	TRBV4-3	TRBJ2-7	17	CASSQDISYSGGREQYF	TGCGCCAGCAGCCAAGATATCTCCTATAGCGGGGGGAGAGAGCAGTACTTC
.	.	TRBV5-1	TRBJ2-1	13	CASSLEAYNEQFF	TGCGCCAGCAGCTTGGAAGCATACAATGAGCAGTTCTTC
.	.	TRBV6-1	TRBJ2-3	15	CASSAPGPSTDTQYF	TGTGCCAGCAGTGCCCCCGGGCCTAGCACAGATACGCAGTATTTT
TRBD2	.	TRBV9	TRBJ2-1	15	CASSLEGLDGNEQFF	TGTGCCAGCAGCTTAGAAGGACTAGATGGCAATGAGCAGTTCTTC
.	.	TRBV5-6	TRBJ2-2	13	CASSRQGTGELFF	TGTGCCAGCAGCCGCCAGGGTACCGGGGAGCTGTTTTTT
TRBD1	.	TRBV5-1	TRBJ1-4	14	CASSLIGGREKLFF	TGCGCCAGCAGCTTAATAGGGGGCCGGGAAAAACTGTTTTTT
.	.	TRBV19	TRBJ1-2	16	CASSTGAVTGGYGYTF	TGTGCCAGTAGTACGGGGGCAGTTACCGGGGGCTATGGCTACACCTTC
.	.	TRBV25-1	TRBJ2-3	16	CASSLGASLGTDTQYF	TGTGCCAGCAGCCTAGGGGCTAGCTTAGGGACAGATACGCAGTATTTT
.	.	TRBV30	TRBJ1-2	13	CARNRDILDGYTF	TGTGCCCGAAACCGGGACATACTTGATGGCTACACCTTC